These T cell receptor beta chains were read from a single sample in a study of primary melanoma T cells and metastatic recurrence. Libraries were prepared by immunoSEQ multiplex PCR; TCRdb keeps only in-frame clonotypes and omits some of them. The sample includes 300 or so clones, roughly 77% of them seen just once. Sequencing used melanoma tumor tissue. All receptors come from a human donor with melanoma. Each CDR3 is given without its conserved first and last residue. A D gene is named only where the DNA matches it firmly.

v_gene: TRBV7-6; d_gene: TRBD1; CDR3aa: ASSPRDSIYEQY
v_gene: TRBV9; d_gene: TRBD1; CDR3aa: ASSRGSGGALTQY
v_gene: TRBV18; d_gene: TRBD2; CDR3aa: ASSPFRRGDTDTQY
v_gene: TRBV15; d_gene: -; CDR3aa: ATSRDPSSYTDTQY
v_gene: TRBV11-3; d_gene: -; CDR3aa: ASSPPYSGPGEQY
v_gene: TRBV6-8; d_gene: -; CDR3aa: ASRPTEQSGYT
v_gene: TRBV5-1; d_gene: -; CDR3aa: ASRSGAGANYNEQF
v_gene: TRBV5-1; d_gene: TRBD1; CDR3aa: ASNIGQALSYEQY
v_gene: TRBV28; d_gene: -; CDR3aa: ASSPSSITDTQY
v_gene: TRBV6-8; d_gene: TRBD2; CDR3aa: ASSYWEGNEQF
v_gene: TRBV11-3; d_gene: TRBD2; CDR3aa: ASSLRAGTSSYNEQF
v_gene: TRBV6-8; d_gene: TRBD2; CDR3aa: ASSQRGRLAGRNEQF
v_gene: TRBV5-1; d_gene: -; CDR3aa: ASSLGGSPSTDTQY
v_gene: TRBV18; d_gene: -; CDR3aa: ASSPAGQVYGYT
v_gene: TRBV1; d_gene: -; CDR3aa: ASSQSGTGDEQY
v_gene: TRBV7-6; d_gene: -; CDR3aa: VSSKPSRTDRNEQY
v_gene: TRBV27; d_gene: TRBD2; CDR3aa: ASSQTSAQETQY
v_gene: TRBV18; d_gene: -; CDR3aa: ASSPGNVVLF
v_gene: TRBV15; d_gene: -; CDR3aa: ATFAGQPSTDTQY
v_gene: TRBV2; d_gene: TRBD2; CDR3aa: ASSENLLAGVNEQF
v_gene: TRBV23-1; d_gene: -; CDR3aa: ASSLSGPENQLQH
v_gene: TRBV11-3; d_gene: -; CDR3aa: ASSFEGGTDTQY
v_gene: TRBV6-8; d_gene: TRBD1; CDR3aa: ASSYTGDLGEKLF
v_gene: TRBV5-1; d_gene: -; CDR3aa: ASSLGFAFYNEQF
v_gene: TRBV11-3; d_gene: TRBD1; CDR3aa: ASSLTTGDQPQH
v_gene: TRBV6-8; d_gene: TRBD1; CDR3aa: ASSYLYGTGPFEQY
v_gene: TRBV23-1; d_gene: TRBD1; CDR3aa: ASRYGTGGNSPLH
v_gene: TRBV15; d_gene: TRBD2; CDR3aa: ATSLAGVGNEQF
v_gene: TRBV15; d_gene: -; CDR3aa: ATSSQGGDRGNTEAF
v_gene: TRBV11-3; d_gene: -; CDR3aa: ASSPRGWDNEQF
v_gene: TRBV11-3; d_gene: TRBD2; CDR3aa: ASSREGGLAINEQF
v_gene: TRBV5-1; d_gene: TRBD1; CDR3aa: ASSLVQGVNTEAF
v_gene: TRBV19; d_gene: TRBD1; CDR3aa: ANSTLNRGGYT
v_gene: TRBV19; d_gene: -; CDR3aa: ASSIVGGHTDTQY
v_gene: TRBV28; d_gene: -; CDR3aa: ATEVTTAGYT
v_gene: TRBV7-6; d_gene: -; CDR3aa: ASSPNSGAGETQY
v_gene: TRBV28; d_gene: -; CDR3aa: ASSSPSLGGEKLF
v_gene: TRBV6-7; d_gene: -; CDR3aa: ASSSPGPEI
v_gene: TRBV6-8; d_gene: TRBD1; CDR3aa: ASSGGFGTVSYEQY